What follows is one T cell receptor (beta chain) and its context. Its matching antigen is unknown. The sample originates from a study of pediatric ulcerative colitis. Study context: Most patients had pancolitis, and two had left-sided colitis.

Samples were sequenced at Survey level, maximum 500,000 reads. Method: immunoSEQ multiplex PCR; TCRdb's copy keeps in-frame clones and lacks some. The sample yields more than 50,000 clones, over 65% seen once. Findings of the study overall: Compared with controls, ulcerative colitis showed greater blood-rectum clone sharing.

The V gene end was trimmed by 3 bases and the J gene end by 5 bases; junction bases not matched to a gene: 5. The CDR3 has 15 amino acids. Germline V gene sequence: CDR1 SGHTA, CDR2 FQGNSA. The sequenced material came from blood. This sequence joins TRBV7-2 and TRBJ1-1; 11 bases line up with TRBD1. The clonotype was recovered from a boy between 10 and 17 years old with moderate ulcerative colitis. CDR3 bases: TGTGCCAGCAGCTTGGACAGGGGGCTAATGACTGAAGCTTTCTTT. This gives the protein CASSLDRGLMTEAFF.